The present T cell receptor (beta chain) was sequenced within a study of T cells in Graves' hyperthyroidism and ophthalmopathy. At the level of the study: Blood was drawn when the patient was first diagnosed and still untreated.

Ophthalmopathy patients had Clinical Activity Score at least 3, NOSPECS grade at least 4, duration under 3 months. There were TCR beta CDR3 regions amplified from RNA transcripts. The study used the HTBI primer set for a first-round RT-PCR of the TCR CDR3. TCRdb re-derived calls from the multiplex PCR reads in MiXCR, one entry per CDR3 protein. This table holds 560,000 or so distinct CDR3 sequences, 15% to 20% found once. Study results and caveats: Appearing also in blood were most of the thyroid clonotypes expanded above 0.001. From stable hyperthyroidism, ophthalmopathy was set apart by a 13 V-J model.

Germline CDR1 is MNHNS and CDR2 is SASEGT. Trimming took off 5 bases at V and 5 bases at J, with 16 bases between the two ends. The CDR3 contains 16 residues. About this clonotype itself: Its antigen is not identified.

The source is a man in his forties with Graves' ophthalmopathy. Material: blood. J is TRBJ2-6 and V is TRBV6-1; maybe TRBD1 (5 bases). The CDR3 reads CASSPQALGWANVLTF. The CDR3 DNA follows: TGTGCCAGCAGTCCACAGGCACTCGGGTGGGCCAACGTCCTGACTTTC.